This T cell receptor beta chain comes out of a study of regulatory T cells in long-lasting Graves disease. The authors built TCR beta libraries using iRepertoire HTBI primers and Arm-PCR of CDR3 regions. TCRdb independently ran MiXCR on the multiplex PCR reads; one entry per CDR3 protein. The table includes 550,000 or so distinct CDR3 sequences, around 12% detected once. As to time point: newly diagnosed GD, antithyroid drugs for less than 3 months. PBMC-derived RNA was used for the TCR library. This clonotype was counted ten times or more. This CDR3 spans 17 amino acids. CDR1 is LNHNV and CDR2 is YYDKDF in the germline V gene (reference sequence). Trimming removed 0 bases from V and 3 bases from J; junction bases left unmatched: 6. These same records also appear under a second study, on T cells in Graves' hyperthyroidism and ophthalmopathy. This second report adds: Exclusion criteria comprised uncontrolled infection, other autoimmune disease, pregnancy or lactation. Initially, a first-round RT-PCR of the TCR CDR3 employed the HTBI primer set.

The rearrangement uses TRBV15 and TRBJ2-1; TRBD2 aligns across 9 bases. The TCR originated in a woman under 40 with Graves disease. This sample comprised peripheral blood mononuclear cells (PBMCs), obtained at new diagnosis, from a patient treated with antithyroid drugs. CDR3 sequence reads: CATSREGRLADYNEQFF. Written as DNA, the CDR3 is TGTGCCACCAGCAGAGAAGGGAGACTAGCGGACTACAATGAGCAGTTCTTC.